Here is one T cell receptor beta chain with its context. Generated by immunoSEQ multiplex PCR, the TCRdb table keeps only in-frame clones and is missing some. The repertoire holds roughly 110,000 clones, 87% seen once, with around 4.7% in the top ten. The data were obtained in a study of T cell responses to AZD1222 COVID-19 vaccine. There are 13 residues in the CDR3. V lost 6 bases, J lost 0 bases, and 11 bases lay in between. Germline values: CDR1 SQVTM, CDR2 ANQGSEA. Second-dose intervals near 4 or 12 weeks were combined. The chain recombines TRBV29-1 with TRBJ1-1, with D uncertain. This clonotype was obtained from an adult who received the AZD1222 COVID-19 vaccine. Material: peripheral blood, obtained 28 days after the second AZD1222 dose. The CDR3, as DNA: TGCAGCGTGATCCGGGCCCTGAACACTGAAGCTTTCTTT. Its protein is CSVIRALNTEAFF.